This section outlines one T cell receptor (beta chain) sequence together with its context. Its antigen remains unknown. The data stem from a study of beta chain features in type 1 diabetes. The investigators reverse transcribed all of the isolated RNA, so they sequenced expressed TCRB transcripts. TCRdb keeps only in-frame clones here, not all; method: immunoSEQ multiplex PCR. The sample records over 700,000 clones, 15% to 20% being singletons. Only one heparinised blood draw was taken per donor, and its volume averaged approximately 0.11 L. General study points: Within patients, naive, central memory and Treg TCRB repertoires seemed more similar than within healthy donors.

Germline CDR1 reads MGHRA; CDR2 reads YSYEKL. V lost 0 bases to trimming and J lost 4 bases; unmatched junction nucleotides: 6. The CDR3 is 17 residues long. The clonotype comes from a woman aged 18-29 years in good health. V and J are TRBV4-1 and TRBJ2-5; 12 bases are shared with TRBD2. The sample taken for sequencing was naive CD4+ T cells from blood. CDR3 DNA: TGCGCCAGCAGCCAAGATCCTGGACTAGCGGGACGAGAGACCCAGTACTTC. Protein product: CASSQDPGLAGRETQYF.